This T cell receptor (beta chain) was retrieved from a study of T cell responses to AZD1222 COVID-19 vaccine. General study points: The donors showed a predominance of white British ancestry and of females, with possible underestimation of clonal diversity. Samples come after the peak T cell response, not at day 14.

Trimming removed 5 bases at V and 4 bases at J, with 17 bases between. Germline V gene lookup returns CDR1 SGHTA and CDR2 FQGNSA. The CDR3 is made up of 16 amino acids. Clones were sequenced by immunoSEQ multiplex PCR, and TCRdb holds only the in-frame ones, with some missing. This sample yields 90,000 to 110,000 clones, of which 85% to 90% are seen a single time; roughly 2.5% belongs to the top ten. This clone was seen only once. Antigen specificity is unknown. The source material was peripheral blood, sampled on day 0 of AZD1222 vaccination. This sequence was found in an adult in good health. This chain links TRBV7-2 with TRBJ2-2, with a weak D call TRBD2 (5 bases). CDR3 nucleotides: TGTGCCAGCAGCCCCTCCCGACTATGGGGCACCGGGGAGCTGTTTTTT. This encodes CASSPSRLWGTGELFF.